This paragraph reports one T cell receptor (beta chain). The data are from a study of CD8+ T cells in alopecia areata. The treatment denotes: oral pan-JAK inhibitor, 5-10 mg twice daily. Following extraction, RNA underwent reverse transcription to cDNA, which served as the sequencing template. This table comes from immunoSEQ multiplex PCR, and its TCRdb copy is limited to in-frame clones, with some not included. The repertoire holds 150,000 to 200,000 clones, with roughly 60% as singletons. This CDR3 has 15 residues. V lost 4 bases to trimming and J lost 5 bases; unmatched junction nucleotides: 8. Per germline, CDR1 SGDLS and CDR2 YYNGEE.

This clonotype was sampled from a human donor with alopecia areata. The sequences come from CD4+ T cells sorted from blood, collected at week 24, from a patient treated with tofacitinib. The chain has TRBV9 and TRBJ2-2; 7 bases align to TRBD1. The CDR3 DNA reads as TGTGCCAGCAGCTCGCAGGGGGTGAGGACCGGGGAGCTGTTTTTT. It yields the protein CASSSQGVRTGELFF.